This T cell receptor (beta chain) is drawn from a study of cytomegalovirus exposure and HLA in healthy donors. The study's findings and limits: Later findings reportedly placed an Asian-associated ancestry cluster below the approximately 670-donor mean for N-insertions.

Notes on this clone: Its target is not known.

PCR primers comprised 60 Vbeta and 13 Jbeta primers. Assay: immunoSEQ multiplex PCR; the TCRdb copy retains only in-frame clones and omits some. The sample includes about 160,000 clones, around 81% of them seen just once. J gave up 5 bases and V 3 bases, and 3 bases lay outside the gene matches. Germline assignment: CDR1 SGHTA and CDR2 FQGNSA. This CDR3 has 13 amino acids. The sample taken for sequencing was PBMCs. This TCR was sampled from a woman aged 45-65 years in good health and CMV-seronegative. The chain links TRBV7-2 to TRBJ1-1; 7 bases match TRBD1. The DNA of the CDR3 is TGTGCCAGCAGCTTCGACAGGGTGACTGAAGCTTTCTTT. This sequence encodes CASSFDRVTEAFF.